This T cell receptor beta chain stems from a study of beta chain features in type 1 diabetes. This clone has only a few counts. Its target is not known. General study findings and limits: In all four CD4+ subsets, TCRB CDR3 length was significantly, moderately reduced in type 1 diabetes.

The whole isolated RNA underwent reverse transcription, so sequencing captured expressed TCRB transcripts. The assay was immunoSEQ multiplex PCR, and TCRdb's table has in-frame clones only and misses some. The repertoire holds roughly 400,000 clones, with roughly 9.8% as singletons. The CDR3 consists of 15 residues. The ends were cut back, 6 bases at V and 7 bases at J, with 18 bases in the middle. Germline CDR1 and CDR2: MDHEN and SYDVKM. The receptor was derived from a man aged 30 to 45 with type 1 diabetes. The chain links TRBV28 to TRBJ1-4, with D possibly being TRBD1 (6 bases). The sample comprised central memory CD4+ T cells from blood. CDR3 nucleotides: TGTGCCAGCAGACGCTCGTGGGGGGCTGGTGAAAAACTGTTTTTT. Its translation is CASRRSWGAGEKLFF.